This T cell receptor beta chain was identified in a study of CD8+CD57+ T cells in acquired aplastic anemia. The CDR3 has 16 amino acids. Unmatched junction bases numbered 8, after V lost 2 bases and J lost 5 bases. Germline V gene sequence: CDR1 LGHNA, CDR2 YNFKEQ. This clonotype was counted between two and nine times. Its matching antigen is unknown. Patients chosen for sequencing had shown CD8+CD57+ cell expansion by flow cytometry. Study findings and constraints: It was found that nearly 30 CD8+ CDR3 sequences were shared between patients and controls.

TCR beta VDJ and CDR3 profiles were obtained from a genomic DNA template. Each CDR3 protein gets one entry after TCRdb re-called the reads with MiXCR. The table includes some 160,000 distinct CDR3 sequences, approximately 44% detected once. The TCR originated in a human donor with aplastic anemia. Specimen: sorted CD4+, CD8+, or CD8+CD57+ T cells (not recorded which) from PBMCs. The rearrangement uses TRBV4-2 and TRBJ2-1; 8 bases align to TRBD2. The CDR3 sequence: CASSQPAGGLDNEQFF. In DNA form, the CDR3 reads TGTGCCAGCAGCCAACCGGCGGGGGGCCTGGACAATGAGCAGTTCTTC.